Listed below are T cell receptor beta chains from one sample, sequenced in a study of blood T cell repertoires in COVID-19. Generated by immunoSEQ multiplex PCR, the TCRdb table keeps only in-frame clones and is missing some. The repertoire holds roughly 340,000 clones, with 80% to 90% as singletons. Input material: PBMCs or T cells enriched from blood (not recorded which). These receptors all stem from a man aged 18-30 years who had recovered from COVID-19. Each CDR3 is given with its conserved first and last residue. Fields, in order: clone size, J gene, D gene, V gene, CDR3 protein, CDR3 DNA. D genes are given only for firm matches. Size values are once, few and many counts, or a class for expanded clones, and some rows have none.

clone size: .
J gene: TRBJ1-1
D gene: .
V gene: TRBV11-2
CDR3 protein: CASDGLRGMNTEAFF
CDR3 DNA: TGTGCCAGCGACGGTCTCAGGGGCATGAACACTGAAGCTTTCTTT

clone size: .
J gene: TRBJ1-4
D gene: .
V gene: TRBV6-5
CDR3 protein: CASSLTGRHEKLFF
CDR3 DNA: TGTGCCAGCAGTCTGACAGGTCGGCATGAAAAACTGTTTTTT

clone size: .
J gene: TRBJ2-5
D gene: TRBD1
V gene: TRBV5-6
CDR3 protein: CASRGQGKETQYF
CDR3 DNA: TGTGCCAGCAGGGGACAGGGGAAAGAGACCCAGTACTTC

clone size: .
J gene: TRBJ1-5
D gene: .
V gene: TRBV3-1/TRBV3-2
CDR3 protein: CASSQTGGNQPQHF
CDR3 DNA: TGTGCCAGCAGCCAAACAGGTGGCAATCAGCCCCAGCATTTT

clone size: .
J gene: TRBJ1-1
D gene: .
V gene: TRBV7-8
CDR3 protein: CASTTTGQGSTEAFF
CDR3 DNA: TGTGCCAGCACCACCACGGGGCAGGGGTCCACTGAAGCTTTCTTT

clone size: .
J gene: TRBJ1-4
D gene: .
V gene: TRBV18
CDR3 protein: CASSPRTARNEKLFF
CDR3 DNA: TGTGCCAGCTCACCGCGGACAGCGAGGAACGAAAAACTGTTTTTT

clone size: .
J gene: TRBJ2-5
D gene: .
V gene: TRBV7-9
CDR3 protein: CASSPGNQETQYF
CDR3 DNA: TGTGCCAGCAGCCCAGGGAACCAAGAGACCCAGTACTTC

clone size: .
J gene: TRBJ2-2
D gene: TRBD2
V gene: TRBV4-1
CDR3 protein: CASSPGTSGTGELFF
CDR3 DNA: TGCGCCAGCAGTCCCGGGACTAGCGGCACCGGGGAGCTGTTTTTT

clone size: .
J gene: TRBJ2-7
D gene: .
V gene: TRBV25-1
CDR3 protein: CASSYPESSYEQYF
CDR3 DNA: TGTGCCAGCAGTTATCCGGAGAGCTCCTACGAGCAGTACTTC

clone size: .
J gene: TRBJ2-7
D gene: TRBD1
V gene: TRBV19
CDR3 protein: CATRQGSFLEQYF
CDR3 DNA: TGTGCTACCCGACAGGGGAGCTTTCTCGAGCAGTACTTC

clone size: .
J gene: TRBJ2-3
D gene: .
V gene: TRBV5-1
CDR3 protein: CASSLWGQRGRTDTQYF
CDR3 DNA: TGCGCCAGCAGCTTGTGGGGGCAGCGAGGTCGCACAGATACGCAGTATTTT

clone size: .
J gene: TRBJ1-5
D gene: .
V gene: TRBV3-1/TRBV3-2
CDR3 protein: CASSQSDKANQPQHF
CDR3 DNA: TGTGCCAGCAGCCAATCCGACAAAGCTAATCAGCCCCAGCATTTT

clone size: .
J gene: TRBJ2-3
D gene: .
V gene: TRBV7-2
CDR3 protein: CASSSLTGTQYF
CDR3 DNA: TGTGCCAGCAGCTCGTTGACAGGCACGCAGTATTTT

clone size: .
J gene: TRBJ1-4
D gene: .
V gene: TRBV18
CDR3 protein: CASSPRDNPEKLFF
CDR3 DNA: TGTGCCAGCTCACCACGGGACAATCCAGAAAAACTGTTTTTT

clone size: .
J gene: TRBJ1-2
D gene: .
V gene: TRBV5-6
CDR3 protein: CASSLSGDYGYTF
CDR3 DNA: TGTGCCAGCAGCTTGTCGGGTGACTATGGCTACACCTTC

clone size: .
J gene: TRBJ2-7
D gene: TRBD1
V gene: TRBV6-5
CDR3 protein: CASSPRQGLTYEQYF
CDR3 DNA: TGTGCCAGCAGCCCCCGACAGGGCCTAACCTACGAGCAGTACTTC

clone size: .
J gene: TRBJ1-1
D gene: .
V gene: TRBV5-4
CDR3 protein: CASSLGPSRADTEAFF
CDR3 DNA: TGTGCCAGCAGCTTGGGCCCCAGCAGGGCGGACACTGAAGCTTTCTTT

clone size: .
J gene: TRBJ2-1
D gene: .
V gene: TRBV15
CDR3 protein: CATSRPRDTNNEQFF
CDR3 DNA: TGTGCCACCAGCAGACCCCGGGACACCAACAATGAGCAGTTCTTC

clone size: once
J gene: TRBJ1-6
D gene: .
V gene: TRBV6-6
CDR3 protein: CASSYREGFRNSPLHF
CDR3 DNA: TGTGCCAGCAGTTACCGTGAGGGCTTCCGCAATTCACCCCTCCACTTT

clone size: .
J gene: TRBJ1-6
D gene: .
V gene: TRBV2
CDR3 protein: CASSGIRGGSSPLHF
CDR3 DNA: TGTGCCAGCAGTGGGATCCGAGGAGGAAGCTCACCCCTCCACTTT

clone size: .
J gene: TRBJ2-1
D gene: TRBD1
V gene: TRBV19
CDR3 protein: CASNYGTGGSDEQFF
CDR3 DNA: TGTGCCAGTAATTATGGGACAGGGGGCTCGGATGAGCAGTTCTTC

clone size: once
J gene: TRBJ1-5
D gene: TRBD1
V gene: TRBV6-2/TRBV6-3
CDR3 protein: CASSAQGVGNQPQHF
CDR3 DNA: TGTGCCAGCAGTGCCCAGGGGGTTGGCAATCAGCCCCAGCATTTT

clone size: .
J gene: TRBJ1-1
D gene: .
V gene: TRBV10-3
CDR3 protein: CAITAELNTEAFF
CDR3 DNA: TGTGCCATCACAGCGGAGTTGAACACTGAAGCTTTCTTT

clone size: .
J gene: TRBJ1-2
D gene: .
V gene: TRBV5-1
CDR3 protein: CASTGGALYGYTF
CDR3 DNA: TGCGCCAGCACCGGGGGGGCCCTCTATGGCTACACCTTC

clone size: .
J gene: TRBJ2-2
D gene: TRBD2
V gene: TRBV9
CDR3 protein: CASSYKSTSGNTGELFF
CDR3 DNA: TGTGCCAGCAGCTACAAGTCGACTAGCGGGAACACCGGGGAGCTGTTTTTT

clone size: .
J gene: TRBJ2-5
D gene: TRBD1
V gene: TRBV6-5
CDR3 protein: CASRWGQIQETQYF
CDR3 DNA: TGTGCCAGCAGATGGGGACAGATCCAAGAGACCCAGTACTTC

clone size: .
J gene: TRBJ2-7
D gene: .
V gene: TRBV5-1
CDR3 protein: CASSLASSYEQYF
CDR3 DNA: TGCGCCAGCAGCTTGGCCTCGTCCTACGAGCAGTACTTC

clone size: few
J gene: TRBJ1-5
D gene: .
V gene: TRBV11-3
CDR3 protein: CASSLDIPPESLYSNQPQHF
CDR3 DNA: TGTGCCAGCAGCTTAGATATTCCCCCTGAAAGCCTTTATAGCAATCAGCCCCAGCATTTT

clone size: .
J gene: TRBJ2-1
D gene: .
V gene: TRBV5-4
CDR3 protein: CASSLSSLYNEQFF
CDR3 DNA: TGTGCCAGCAGCTTAAGCTCCCTTTACAATGAGCAGTTCTTC

clone size: .
J gene: TRBJ1-2
D gene: TRBD1
V gene: TRBV18
CDR3 protein: CASSPGTGGAYGYTF
CDR3 DNA: TGTGCCAGCTCACCGGGGACAGGGGGCGCGTATGGCTACACCTTC